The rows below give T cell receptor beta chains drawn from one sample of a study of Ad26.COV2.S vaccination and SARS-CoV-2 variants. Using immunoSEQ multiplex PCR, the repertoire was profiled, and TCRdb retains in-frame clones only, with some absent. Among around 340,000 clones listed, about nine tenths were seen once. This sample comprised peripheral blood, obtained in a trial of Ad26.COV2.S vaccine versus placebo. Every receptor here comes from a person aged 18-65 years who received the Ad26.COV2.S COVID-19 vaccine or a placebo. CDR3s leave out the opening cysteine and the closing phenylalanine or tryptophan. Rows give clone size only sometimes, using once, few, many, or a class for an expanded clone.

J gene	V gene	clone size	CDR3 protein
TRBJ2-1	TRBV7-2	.	ASSLTPRWEQF
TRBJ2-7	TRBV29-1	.	SALAGTLYEQY
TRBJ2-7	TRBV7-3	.	ASSASGTGDYYEQY
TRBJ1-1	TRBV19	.	ASSLNLQGITEAF
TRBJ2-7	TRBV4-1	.	ASSLTDGGQAYEQY
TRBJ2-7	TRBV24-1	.	ATSLVVGQKSYEQY
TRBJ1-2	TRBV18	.	ASSPGVSHPYGYT
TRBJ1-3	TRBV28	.	ASSLGQASSGNTIY
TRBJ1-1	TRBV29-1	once	SGGSGYEAF
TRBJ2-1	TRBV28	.	ASRGSAYNEQF
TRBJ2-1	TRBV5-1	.	ASSLFGGNNEQF
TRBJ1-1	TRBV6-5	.	VSAGTAKSEAF
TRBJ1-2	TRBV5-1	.	ASSPDYGYT
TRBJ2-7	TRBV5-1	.	ASSLGDPGYEQY
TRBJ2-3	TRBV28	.	ASSFLSTQY
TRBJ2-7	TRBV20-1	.	SASLTPGQGAYEQY
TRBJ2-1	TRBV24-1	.	ATSDRTGANNEQF
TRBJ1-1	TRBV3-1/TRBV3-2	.	ASSQDWLTMNTEAF
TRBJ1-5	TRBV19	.	ASSTTPAGGNQPQH
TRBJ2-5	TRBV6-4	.	ASSPERGGTQY
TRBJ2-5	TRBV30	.	AWSGGALRETQY
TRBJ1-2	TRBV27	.	ASSLTGGPYNYGYT
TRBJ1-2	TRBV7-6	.	ASSSGPTYGYT
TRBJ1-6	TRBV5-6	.	ASSLLEDRYNSPLH
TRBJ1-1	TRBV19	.	ASSVGLRMNTEAF
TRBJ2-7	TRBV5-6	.	ASSLAGYTLTIYEQY
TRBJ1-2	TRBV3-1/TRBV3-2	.	ASSPARQGHPVYGYT
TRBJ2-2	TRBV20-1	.	SASLRSRTTGELF
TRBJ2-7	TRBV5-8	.	ASSRDRATYEQY
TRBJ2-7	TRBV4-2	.	ASSPTPGNYEQY
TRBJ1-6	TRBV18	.	ASSRGTYNSPLH
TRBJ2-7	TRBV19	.	ASSIRGPSDEQY
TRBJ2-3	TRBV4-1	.	ASSQGAGATDTQY
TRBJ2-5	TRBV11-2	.	ASSLLASGAQETQY
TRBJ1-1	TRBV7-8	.	ASSLERVLNTEAF